This TCR beta chain originates from a study of cytomegalovirus exposure and HLA in healthy donors. The overall study: Earlier sequencing of 150 million to 200 million T cells yielded around 120 million unique TCR beta sequences. Notes on the study in general: In terms of immune exposure information, only CMV serostatus was available. Most TCR sequences were uncommon, yet certain public TCRs appeared in many donors. In an earlier analysis, most TCR beta V segments were productive about 87% or about 30% of the time.

The CDR3 is 15 amino acids. The V gene end was trimmed by 7 bases and the J gene end by 8 bases; junction bases not matched to a gene: 13. From germline, CDR1 is MNHNY and CDR2 SVGAGI (reference sequence). Turning to this clone: Its specificity is not known.

PCR was performed using 60 Vbeta and 13 Jbeta primers. Measured with immunoSEQ multiplex PCR; TCRdb has only the in-frame clones, and not every one. Found here are approximately 190,000 clones, over 65% of them singletons; the top ten hold around 2.8%. Sequenced sample: PBMCs. The receptor's source is a woman in her forties or fifties in good health and CMV-seropositive. The V and J genes are TRBV6-6 and TRBJ1-2; TRBD1 matches at 10 bases. The CDR3 protein is CASTLGRTGGKGYTF. For the CDR3, the DNA is TGTGCCAGCACCTTGGGGAGGACAGGGGGGAAAGGCTACACCTTC.